The entry that follows covers one T cell receptor (beta chain) sequence. This receptor's antigen is unknown. Base quality data are lacking; no much larger clone is found one base away. The data belong to a study of OX40 agonist ivuxolimab in advanced cancers. Notes on the research overall: The costimulatory receptor OX40 (CD134) was targeted by ivuxolimab, a fully human IgG2 agonistic monoclonal antibody. Intravenous ivuxolimab was administered to patients every 2 weeks at six dose levels: 0.01, 0.1, 0.3, 1.5, 3 and 10 mg/kg. Of the approximately 50 patients in dose escalation, about 20 had hepatocellular carcinoma, around 15 had melanoma, 9 had renal cell carcinoma and 9 had head and neck cancer. In the dose-escalation cohort, about four fifths of patients were male, and the mean age was 60 years with a range of 23 to 79. Patients were allowed to have had prior anti-PD-1, anti-PD-L1 or anti-CTLA-4 therapy, and more than 35% of the dose-escalation patients had been treated with checkpoint inhibitors. Partial responses were achieved by three dose-escalation patients, of whom one had hepatocellular carcinoma and two had cutaneous melanoma. Peripheral TCRbeta sequencing was intended to test whether TCR sequence diversity was altered and clonal T-cell expansion was caused by ivuxolimab. The paper reports the monotherapy dose-escalation portion (N ≈ 50 patients) of the phase I ivuxolimab trial.

The CDR3 holds 14 amino acids from the cysteine to the phenylalanine. The retained sequence is limited to the CDR3, 42 bases, with the frame set at the first base. From the germline V gene, CDR1 is SGHRS and CDR2 is YFSETQ. Deletion took 2 bases off V and 1 base off J, with a span of 8 bases between the germline ends. Results and caveats for the whole study, not just this receptor: Which antigens the clonally expanded peripheral T cells were specific for was not determined. In the 0.1-3.0 mg/kg groups, partial responders had among the lowest normalized peripheral clonal expansion, particularly in CD8+ T cells. Low levels of normalized T-cell clonal expansion were also seen in some nonresponding patients. After ivuxolimab, expanded clones were on average more numerous among CD8+ T cells than among CD4+ T cells. Clonal expansion of both CD4+ and CD8+ blood T cells was observed from baseline to week 6 at doses 0.1 to 3.0 mg/kg.

The trial excluded patients who had a history of autoimmune disease or who were on systemic immunosuppression. Peripheral blood for TCR sequencing was drawn from every dose cohort at baseline, at cycle 4 day 1 and at cycle 7 day 1. The samples were taken from a phase I, first-in-human, multicenter, open-label dose-escalation trial of ivuxolimab. Adults with locally advanced or metastatic melanoma, renal cell carcinoma, hepatocellular carcinoma or head and neck squamous cell carcinoma were enrolled in the trial. CD4+ and CD8+ T cells were sorted separately from peripheral blood before TCR sequencing. Genomic DNA was extracted from sorted cells for sequencing of the TCRbeta CDR3 region. TCRbeta CDR3 regions were sequenced using the immunoSEQ Assay. TCRdb provides this immuneACCESS table in a form limited to in-frame rearrangements. Some clones are lacking; in checked studies, under half of them reflect an unresolved V gene, and why the rest are absent is not known. The table for this sample lists more than 90,000 clones; about 86% of them were counted only once. The ten most abundant clones make up more than 1.4% of the sample.

The chain is encoded by TRBV5-1 joined to TRBJ2-3; TRBD2 is a possible D gene, resting on 6 matching bases. This TCR came from an adult with an advanced solid tumor such as melanoma, head and neck, liver or kidney cancer. Here the sequenced sample was CD4+ or CD8+ T cells sorted from blood, taken in a trial of the OX40 agonist ivuxolimab. Here is the DNA: TGCGCCAGCAGCTTCGGAGGGGGCACAGATACGCAGTATTTT. Translated, it reads CASSFGGGTDTQYF.